The text below deals with one TCR beta chain. This sample stems from a study of shared T cell receptors in the human thymus. The repertoire was sequenced with immunoSEQ multiplex PCR; TCRdb's copy has only in-frame clones and lacks some. The sample holds over 650,000 clones, approximately 87% seen once. The same data also contributed to another study, on human thymus T cells. Per that study: An apparent bias in V and J gene usage was seen in thymic and blood repertoires.

This TCR derives from a boy in the first two years of life with a congenital heart defect. Sequenced input: thymocytes.

The CDR3 DNA reads as TGTGCCAGCAGCGCGTGGACAGGGCCTGGAAACACCATATATTTT. This codes for CASSAWTGPGNTIYF. The chain carries TRBV27 and TRBJ1-3, with TRBD1 identical over 8 bases. Per the germline V gene, CDR1 is MNHEY and CDR2 is SMNVEV (reference sequence). This CDR3 contains 15 residues. The trim removed 6 bases at V and 2 bases at J, leaving 6 bases unmatched.